This T cell receptor (beta chain) is drawn from a study of T cells after yellow fever vaccination. By 5'RACE template switching, TCR cDNA was produced, with a universal primer site and UMIs added in the process. One entry per CDR3 protein, called by TCRdb with MiXCR from the 5' RACE reads. The sample lists about 20,000 distinct CDR3 sequences, around 5.2% occurring once. The germline gives CDR1 SEHNR, CDR2 FQNEAQ (reference sequence). CDR3 length: 13 amino acids. Trimming removed 0 bases at V and 6 bases at J, with 8 bases between. Broader study findings: The study found a weaker secondary response that peaked faster, day 5 versus 15. Detected again after the booster were most primary-vaccination clones, at 96% CD4 and 88% CD8.

This clonotype was recorded many times. Sequencing was performed on PBMCs, either bulk or a sorted T-cell subset (CD4+, CD8+, memory, or dextramer-sorted; not recorded which), taken roughly 47 days after the first yellow fever vaccination. The chain uses TRBV7-9 and TRBJ1-1; TRBD1 might be the D (5 bases). The sequence was collected from a man younger than 35 who received the YFV17D yellow fever vaccine. The CDR3 coding sequence is TGTGCCAGCAGCTTAGCAGGGGTCGCTGAAGCTTTCTTT. It is translated as CASSLAGVAEAFF.